One T cell receptor beta chain is described in this entry. The sample comes from a study of regulatory T cells in long-lasting Graves disease. Germline V gene data show CDR1 as SGHRS and CDR2 as YFSETQ. CDR3 size: 15 residues. Trimming removed 0 bases from V and 8 bases from J; junction bases left unmatched: 7. The TCR beta library used iRepertoire HTBI primers with Arm-PCR amplification of CDR3. TCRdb re-derived calls from the multiplex PCR reads in MiXCR, one entry per CDR3 protein. Here the sample spans 550,000 to 600,000 distinct CDR3 sequences, roughly 15% being singletons. Time point defined: newly diagnosed GD, antithyroid drugs for less than 3 months. Construction of the TCR library relied on RNA isolated from PBMCs. The sample was also reused in another study, on T cells in Graves' hyperthyroidism and ophthalmopathy. Per that paper: Diagnoses rested on clinical symptoms, serum thyroxine and TRAb, thyroid ultrasound and orbital computed tomography. HTBI primers were employed in a first-round RT-PCR of the TCR CDR3.

V usage is TRBV5-1 and J usage is TRBJ2-1, with 8 nucleotides matching TRBD2. This material consisted of peripheral blood mononuclear cells (PBMCs), taken at new diagnosis, from a patient treated with antithyroid drugs. This sequence was found in a man younger than 35 with Graves disease. The CDR3 loop is CASSLVSGRSHEQFF. For the CDR3, the DNA is TGCGCCAGCAGCTTGGTAAGCGGGAGAAGCCATGAGCAGTTCTTC.